Below, 25 T cell receptor beta chains from the same sample are listed, as sequenced in a study of spatial heterogeneity in lung cancer. The time point here: sample taken at primary tumor resection. TCRdb passed the 5' RACE reads through MiXCR, listing each CDR3 protein once. The data hold 100,000 or so distinct CDR3 sequences, with around 4.3% observed a single time. Their specific antigens are unknown. The study, taken as a whole, reports: Expanded intratumoral alpha and beta TCR counts tracked tumor mutation counts.

The source was lung tumor tissue, collected at surgery. These receptor sequences come from a male donor with early-stage non-small cell lung cancer.

This clonotype appeared many times. V gene TRBV5-1 combines with J gene TRBJ2-3; the D gene is possibly TRBD1 (5 bases). V lost 3 bases to trimming and J lost 4 bases, with 24 bases between them. The V gene's germline CDR1 is SGHRS and CDR2 YFSETQ. The CDR3 totals 18 residues. The CDR3 here is CASSYDLGSPREADTQYF. The CDR3 nucleotides are TGCGCCAGCAGCTACGATCTGGGTTCGCCCAGGGAAGCAGATACGCAGTATTTT.

This clonotype has ten or more counts. V gene TRBV12-3 or TRBV12-4 combines with J gene TRBJ2-7; 8 positions match TRBD1. There are 12 residues in the CDR3. Trimming cost V 3 bases and J 6 bases; bases outside gene matches: 1. For the CDR3, the DNA is TGTGCCAGCAGTTTGACAGGGGTCGAGCAGTACTTC. It encodes CASSLTGVEQYF.

This clonotype was counted many times. The chain is built from TRBV20-1 and TRBJ1-1, with 7 bases fitting TRBD1. The CDR3 spans 12 residues. Germline CDR1 DFQATT, CDR2 SNEGSKA (reference sequence). The V and J ends lost 5 bases and 4 bases, in that order; junction bases with no gene match: 4. The CDR3 spells CSAGGGPTEAFF. CDR3 DNA sequence: TGCAGTGCTGGAGGGGGCCCCACTGAAGCTTTCTTT.

This clonotype was recorded many times. The rearrangement uses TRBV2 and TRBJ2-2; 7 bases align to TRBD2. This CDR3 is 11 amino acids long. Trimming took 8 bases from V and 6 from J; bases not matched to a gene: 0. The germline V gene encodes CDR1 SNHLY and CDR2 FYNNEI. CDR3 bases: TGTGCCAGCGGGAGGGCCGGGGAGCTGTTTTTT. Translated, it gives CASGRAGELFF. Complete variable domain (other parts from reference TRBV2 and TRBJ2-2): EPEVTQTPSHQVTQMGQEVILRCVPISNHLYFYWYRQILGQKVEFLVSFYNNEISEKSEIFDDQFSVERPDGSNFTLKIRSTKLEDSAMYFCASGRAGELFFGEGSRLTVL.

This clonotype was detected ten times or more. The gene calls are TRBV12-3 or TRBV12-4 and TRBJ2-1; D not resolved. The V and J ends lost 4 bases and 7 bases respectively, with 5 bases between them. The CDR3 has 11 amino acids. CDR3 in DNA: TGTGCCAGCAGTTCACGGAATGAGCAGTTCTTC. It encodes CASSSRNEQFF.

This clonotype was seen a few times. This chain joins TRBV5-1 and TRBJ2-5, with D uncertain. Trimming took off 0 bases at V and 4 bases at J, with 10 bases between the two ends. Per germline, CDR1 SGHRS and CDR2 YFSETQ. The CDR3 is made up of 14 amino acids. The CDR3 bases are TGCGCCAGCAGCTTGGGCGGTGGACGAGAGACCCAGTACTTC. Encoded protein: CASSLGGGRETQYF. Complete variable domain (other parts from reference TRBV5-1 and TRBJ2-5): KAGVTQTPRYLIKTRGQQVTLSCSPISGHRSVSWYQQTPGQGLQFLFEYFSETQRNKGNFPGRFSGRQFSNSRSEMNVSTLELGDSALYLCASSLGGGRETQYFGPGTRLLVL.

This clonotype was seen many times. V and J are TRBV28 and TRBJ2-7, with 12 bases identical to TRBD2. V was clipped by 6 bases and J by 5 bases; unmatched bases: 8. Germline CDR1 is MDHEN and CDR2 is SYDVKM. This CDR3 is 15 amino acids long. The CDR3 coding sequence is TGTGCCAGCAGAGACACTAGCGGGAGGATCCACGAGCAGTACTTC. As protein: CASRDTSGRIHEQYF.

CDR3 region: CSGGQGLETQYF. In nucleotides, the CDR3 is TGCAGCGGTGGACAGGGACTAGAGACCCAGTACTTC. The chain recombines TRBV29-1 with TRBJ2-5; TRBD1 matches 8 bases. Germline V lookup: CDR1 SQVTM, CDR2 ANQGSEA. The V gene end was trimmed by 7 bases and the J gene end by 4 bases; junction bases not matched to a gene: 5. This CDR3 comprises 12 residues.

This clonotype was recorded at least ten times. This chain links TRBV5-1 with TRBJ2-2; D might be TRBD1 (6 bases). Germline V gene sequence: CDR1 SGHRS, CDR2 YFSETQ. Trimming pared 3 bases from V and 5 bases from J, leaving 14 bases between. This CDR3 contains 15 residues. The CDR3 DNA reads as TGCGCCAGCAGCTCCCTCCCCAGGGGAACCGGGGAGCTGTTTTTT. Its protein is CASSSLPRGTGELFF.

At least ten counts were recorded for this clonotype. In DNA form, the CDR3 reads TGTGCCAGCAGTTTCGGGCTCGATCAGCCCCAGCATTTT. It is translated as CASSFGLDQPQHF. This rearrangement joins TRBV27 to TRBJ1-5, with unresolved D. The V end was cut by 3 bases, the J end by 5 bases, with 8 bases between. Germline V gene data show CDR1 as MNHEY and CDR2 as SMNVEV (reference sequence). The CDR3 runs to 13 residues.

This clonotype was counted only a few times. The V call is TRBV6-1, the J call TRBJ2-3; D remains ambiguous. Germline CDR1 reads MNHNS; CDR2 reads SASEGT. The CDR3 totals 13 residues. Between the trimmed V and J ends, which lost 2 bases and 8 bases, there was a span of 11 bases. This chain's CDR3 is CASSELATGTQYF. CDR3 nucleotides: TGTGCCAGCAGTGAATTGGCGACGGGTACGCAGTATTTT.

In regard to this clonotype: Compared with germline, one end of the junction differs, possibly owing to a read error. For the CDR3, the DNA is TGTGCCAGCAGCCCCGCGTTAGGCAGGGGAGTCTATAGCTACACCTTC. It specifies CASSPALGRGVYSYTF. The chain is built from TRBV7-9 and TRBJ1-2, with D perhaps TRBD1 (6 bases). The CDR3 covers 16 residues. Germline V lookup: CDR1 SEHNR, CDR2 FQNEAQ (reference sequence).

A remark on this clonotype: At one end, the junction sequence differs from germline, possibly due to a read error. V and J are TRBV11-2 and TRBJ2-4, with D possibly TRBD2 on 7 matching bases. The germline V gene has CDR1 SGHAT and CDR2 FQNNGV. CDR3 length: 11 residues. The CDR3 bases are TGTGCCAGCAACTTAGGGGGGGTTCAGTACTTC. This encodes CASNLGGVQYF.

This clonotype occurred many times. The chain has TRBV6-1 and TRBJ2-6; D might be TRBD1 (5 bases). The germline CDR1 and CDR2 sequences are MNHNS and SASEGT. V was shortened by 7 bases and J by 4 bases, with 8 bases between the two germline ends. There are 13 residues in the CDR3. CDR3 nucleotide sequence: TGTGCCAGCAAAACAGGAGGGGCCAACGTCCTGACTTTC. Translated: CASKTGGANVLTF.

This clonotype was seen many times. V usage is TRBV27 and J usage is TRBJ2-3; 8 nucleotides align to TRBD2. Germline V CDR1 and CDR2: MNHEY, SMNVEV (reference sequence). This CDR3 has 16 residues. The V segment lost 5 bases and the J segment 5 bases; nucleotides outside the gene matches: 12. CDR3 bases: TGTGCCAGCAGTCCTGTAAGCGGGAGTCATCGAGATACGCAGTATTTT. Amino acids: CASSPVSGSHRDTQYF.

This clonotype occurred many times. This chain connects TRBV4-1 to TRBJ2-7, with no clear D. V lost 0 bases to trimming and J lost 3 bases, with 12 bases between them. Per the germline V gene, CDR1 is MGHRA and CDR2 is YSYEKL. CDR3 length: 15 residues. The CDR3 bases are TGCGCCAGCAGCCAAGATCCGAGCGCAAACTACGAGCAGTACTTC. Amino acid sequence: CASSQDPSANYEQYF.

This clonotype was seen at least ten times. The chain employs TRBV28 and TRBJ2-7; D unresolved. The CDR3 covers 15 residues. In germline, CDR1 is MDHEN, CDR2 SYDVKM. V lost 5 bases, J lost 3 bases, and 17 bases lay in between. CDR3 region: CASSPLRPSNYEQYF. Written as DNA, the CDR3 is TGTGCCAGCAGTCCCCTCCGCCCCTCAAACTACGAGCAGTACTTC.

This clonotype was recorded many times. This chain links TRBV5-6 with TRBJ2-2; D remains unclear. Germline CDR1 and CDR2: SGHDT and YYEEEE. V was clipped by 4 bases and J by 7 bases, with 8 bases between them. The CDR3 is 12 amino acids. CDR3 loop: CASSPVLGELFF. The CDR3 DNA sequence: TGTGCCAGCAGCCCGGTTCTCGGGGAGCTGTTTTTT.

This clonotype was counted many times. V is TRBV6-2 or TRBV6-3 and J is TRBJ1-2; 7 bases line up with TRBD1. The V segment lost 2 bases and the J segment 6 bases; nucleotides outside the gene matches: 9. Per the germline V gene, CDR1 is MNHEY and CDR2 is SVGEGT. The CDR3 is 15 residues long. CDR3 residues: CASSYGTGEGDGYTF. For the CDR3, the DNA is TGTGCCAGCAGTTACGGAACAGGGGAGGGCGATGGCTACACCTTC.

This clonotype was picked up many times. The V and J genes are TRBV12-3 or TRBV12-4 and TRBJ2-1; D gene uncertain. The V end lost 6 bases, the J end lost 7 bases, and 10 bases lay between the germline ends. The CDR3 has 12 amino acids. This chain's CDR3 is CASRLLRNEQFF. The CDR3 DNA reads as TGTGCCAGCAGGCTCTTAAGGAATGAGCAGTTCTTC.

This clonotype has at least ten counts. This chain uses TRBV6-1 with TRBJ2-5; 11 bases map to TRBD2. The ends lost 4 bases at V and 5 bases at J; junction bases unmatched: 24. The CDR3 is made up of 21 amino acids. Germline V gives CDR1 MNHNS, CDR2 SASEGT. The CDR3 here is CASSVPPQTTGPLAGVETQYF. CDR3 nucleotides: TGTGCCAGCAGTGTCCCACCCCAAACGACAGGACCACTAGCGGGAGTTGAGACCCAGTACTTC.

The table lists this clonotype with many counts. The V call is TRBV30, the J call TRBJ2-3; D remains unclear. The CDR3 length is 12 residues. The germline CDR1 and CDR2 sequences are GTSNPN and SVGIG (reference sequence). V gave up 0 bases and J gave up 9 bases, with 10 bases separating them. The CDR3 reads CAWSVSGFTQYF. The CDR3 DNA follows: TGTGCCTGGAGTGTAAGTGGGTTCACGCAGTATTTT.

This clonotype has ten or more counts. The chain recombines TRBV20-1 with TRBJ2-1; 11 bases map to TRBD2. The CDR3 runs to 18 residues. J was trimmed by 6 bases and V by 2 bases; bases with no gene match: 15. Per germline, CDR1 DFQATT and CDR2 SNEGSKA (reference sequence). The chain's CDR3 is CSARSLGTSGPRPNEQFF. The CDR3 DNA reads TGCAGTGCTAGAAGCTTGGGGACTAGCGGACCTCGCCCCAATGAGCAGTTCTTC.

V is TRBV6-6 and J is TRBJ2-7; D might be TRBD1 (6 bases). This CDR3 contains 13 residues. V was cut by 8 bases and J by 2 bases, with 13 bases left in between. Germline CDR1 is MNHNY and CDR2 is SVGAGI (reference sequence). The CDR3 sequence: CASSTGSAYEQYF. CDR3 nucleotides: TGTGCCAGCTCGACAGGATCTGCCTACGAGCAGTACTTC.

This clonotype was detected ten times or more. This chain joins TRBV12-3 or TRBV12-4 and TRBJ2-6; D call uncertain. This CDR3 is 14 amino acids long. Trimming shortened V by 3 bases and J by 0 bases, and 3 bases separated the two germline ends. The CDR3 nucleotides read TGTGCCAGCAGTTTCCTCTCTGGGGCCAACGTCCTGACTTTC. Its translation: CASSFLSGANVLTF.